The T cell receptor beta chain described here comes from a study of T cells after yellow fever vaccination. Study-wide results and limits: Only a small proportion of the clonotypes turned up in both the CD4 and the CD8 compartments, likely arising from convergent recombination. Detected again after the booster were most primary-vaccination clones, at approximately 95% CD4 and 88% CD8.

Germline trimming cut 0 bases from V and 5 bases from J; bases unmatched to any gene: 2. CDR1 and CDR2 from the germline V gene are SGHNT and YYREEE (reference sequence). CDR3 length: 15 residues. TCRdb reprocessed the 5' RACE reads with MiXCR, giving one entry per CDR3 protein. The sample consists of around 610,000 distinct CDR3 sequences, approximately 13% of them appearing once. This clonotype was seen more than once but under ten times. Its antigen is as yet unknown. This TCR was sampled from a man aged 25 to 40 who received the YFV17D yellow fever vaccine. The chain couples TRBV5-4 to TRBJ2-7; 13 bases map to TRBD2. Sequencing was performed on PBMCs, taken on the day of the yellow fever booster vaccination. The CDR3 DNA follows: TGTGCCAGCAGCTTGGCCGGGACTAGCGGGAACGAGCAGTACTTC. Protein product: CASSLAGTSGNEQYF. The entire variable domain, with the rest obtained from reference TRBV5-4 and TRBJ2-7, is as follows: ETGVTQSPTHLIKTRGQQVTLRCSSQSGHNTVSWYQQALGQGPQFIFQYYREEENGRGNFPPRFSGLQFPNYSSELNVNALELDDSALYLCASSLAGTSGNEQYFGPGTRLTVT.